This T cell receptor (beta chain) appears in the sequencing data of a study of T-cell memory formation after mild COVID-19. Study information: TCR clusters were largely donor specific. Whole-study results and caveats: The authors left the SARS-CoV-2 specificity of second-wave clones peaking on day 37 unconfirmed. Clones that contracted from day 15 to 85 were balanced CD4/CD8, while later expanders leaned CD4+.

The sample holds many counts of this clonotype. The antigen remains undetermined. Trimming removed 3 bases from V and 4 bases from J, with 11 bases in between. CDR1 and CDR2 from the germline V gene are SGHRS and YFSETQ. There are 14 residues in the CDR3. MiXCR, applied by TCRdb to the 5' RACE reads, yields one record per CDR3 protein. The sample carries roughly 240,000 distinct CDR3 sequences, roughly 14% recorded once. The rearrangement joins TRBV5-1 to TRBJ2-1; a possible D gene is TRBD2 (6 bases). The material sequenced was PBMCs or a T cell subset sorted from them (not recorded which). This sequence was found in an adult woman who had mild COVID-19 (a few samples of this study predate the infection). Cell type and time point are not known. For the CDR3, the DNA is TGCGCCAGCAGCTCCCGGGACTTATACAATGAGCAGTTCTTC. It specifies CASSSRDLYNEQFF. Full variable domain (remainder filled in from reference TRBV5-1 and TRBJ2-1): KAGVTQTPRYLIKTRGQQVTLSCSPISGHRSVSWYQQTPGQGLQFLFEYFSETQRNKGNFPGRFSGRQFSNSRSEMNVSTLELGDSALYLCASSSRDLYNEQFFGPGTRLTVL.